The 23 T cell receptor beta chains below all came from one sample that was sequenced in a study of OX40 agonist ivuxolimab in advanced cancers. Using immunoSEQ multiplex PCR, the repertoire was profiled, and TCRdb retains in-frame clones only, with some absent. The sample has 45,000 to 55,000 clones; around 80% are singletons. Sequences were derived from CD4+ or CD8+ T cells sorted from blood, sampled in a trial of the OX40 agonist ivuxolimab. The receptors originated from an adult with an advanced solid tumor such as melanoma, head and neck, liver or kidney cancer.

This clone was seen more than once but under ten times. The CDR3: CASIYTANTGELFF. Here the CDR3 DNA reads TGTGCCAGCATTTACACCGCGAACACCGGGGAGCTGTTTTTT. The rearrangement joins TRBV2 to TRBJ2-2; D is unresolved. Germline V CDR1 and CDR2: SNHLY, FYNNEI. V gave up 7 bases and J gave up 0 bases, with 9 bases separating them. This CDR3 has 14 residues.

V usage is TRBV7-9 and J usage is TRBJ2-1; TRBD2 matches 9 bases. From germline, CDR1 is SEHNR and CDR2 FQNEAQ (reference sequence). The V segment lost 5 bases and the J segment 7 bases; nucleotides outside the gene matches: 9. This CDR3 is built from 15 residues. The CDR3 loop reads CASSTVGLATNEQFF. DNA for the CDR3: TGTGCCAGCAGCACCGTGGGACTAGCTACGAATGAGCAGTTCTTC.

The CDR3 here is CSVALHYLNEQFF. DNA of the CDR3: TGCAGCGTCGCCTTACATTACCTCAATGAGCAGTTCTTC. This chain uses TRBV29-1 with TRBJ2-1; unclear D gene. The CDR3 is made up of 13 amino acids. With 6 bases removed from V and 6 bases from J, the gap between germline ends came to 15 bases. In germline, CDR1 is SQVTM, CDR2 ANQGSEA.

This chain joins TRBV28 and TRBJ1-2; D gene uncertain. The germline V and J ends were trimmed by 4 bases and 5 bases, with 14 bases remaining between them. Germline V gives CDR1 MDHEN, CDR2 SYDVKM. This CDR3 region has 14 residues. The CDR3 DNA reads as TGTGCCAGCAGTTCCGACCCCGGAGAGTATGGCTACACCTTC. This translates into CASSSDPGEYGYTF.

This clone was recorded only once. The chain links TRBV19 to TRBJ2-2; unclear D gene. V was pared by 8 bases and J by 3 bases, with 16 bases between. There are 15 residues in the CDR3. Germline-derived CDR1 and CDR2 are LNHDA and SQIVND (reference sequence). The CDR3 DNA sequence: TGTGCCAGTGGCTCACAAGGTCTGGACACCGGGGAGCTGTTTTTT. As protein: CASGSQGLDTGELFF.

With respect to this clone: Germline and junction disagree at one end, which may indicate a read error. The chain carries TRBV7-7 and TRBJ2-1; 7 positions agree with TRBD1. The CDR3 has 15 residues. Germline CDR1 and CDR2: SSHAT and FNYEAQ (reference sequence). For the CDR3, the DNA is TGTGCTAGCAGTCCATCGACAGGGATACGAGATGAGCAGTTCTTC. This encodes CASSPSTGIRDEQFF.

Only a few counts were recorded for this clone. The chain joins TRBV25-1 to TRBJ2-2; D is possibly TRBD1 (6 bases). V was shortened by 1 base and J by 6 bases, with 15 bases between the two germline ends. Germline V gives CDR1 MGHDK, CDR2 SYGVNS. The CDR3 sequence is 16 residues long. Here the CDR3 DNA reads TGTGCCAGCAGTGAATCCAAGACAGGTTGGGCCGGGGAGCTGTTTTTT. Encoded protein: CASSESKTGWAGELFF.

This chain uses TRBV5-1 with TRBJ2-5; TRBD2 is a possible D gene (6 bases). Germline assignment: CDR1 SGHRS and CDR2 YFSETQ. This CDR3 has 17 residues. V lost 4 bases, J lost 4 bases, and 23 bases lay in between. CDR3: CASSPQWRADHPETQYF. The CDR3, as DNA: TGCGCCAGCAGCCCCCAATGGAGGGCAGATCATCCAGAGACCCAGTACTTC.

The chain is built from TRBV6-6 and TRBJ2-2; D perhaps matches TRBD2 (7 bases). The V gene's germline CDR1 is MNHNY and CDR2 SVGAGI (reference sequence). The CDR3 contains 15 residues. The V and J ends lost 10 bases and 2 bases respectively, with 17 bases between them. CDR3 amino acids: CATRGANVNTGELFF. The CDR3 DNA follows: TGTGCCACCCGGGGGGCTAACGTTAACACCGGGGAGCTGTTTTTT.

The CDR3 loop is CASSLKVNTEAFF. The DNA for the CDR3 is TGTGCCAGCAGCTTAAAGGTGAACACTGAAGCTTTCTTT. This chain connects TRBV7-2 to TRBJ1-1; no reliable D call. Trimming removed 2 bases from V and 0 bases from J, with 4 bases in between. CDR1 and CDR2 from the germline V gene are SGHTA and FQGNSA. CDR3 length: 13 amino acids.

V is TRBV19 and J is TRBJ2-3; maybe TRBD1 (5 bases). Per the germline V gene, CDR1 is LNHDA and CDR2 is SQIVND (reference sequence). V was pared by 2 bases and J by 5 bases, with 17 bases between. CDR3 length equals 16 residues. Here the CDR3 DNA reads TGTGCCAGTAGTATAAGTGGTAGGGGTTTACTAGATACGCAGTATTTT. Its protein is CASSISGRGLLDTQYF.

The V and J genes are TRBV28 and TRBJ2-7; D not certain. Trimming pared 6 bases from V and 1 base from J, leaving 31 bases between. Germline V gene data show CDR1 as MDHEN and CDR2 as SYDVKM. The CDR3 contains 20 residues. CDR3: CASSPSGSWQRRRISYEQYF. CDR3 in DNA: TGTGCCAGCAGCCCTTCCGGAAGCTGGCAGCGACGACGGATATCCTACGAGCAGTACTTC.

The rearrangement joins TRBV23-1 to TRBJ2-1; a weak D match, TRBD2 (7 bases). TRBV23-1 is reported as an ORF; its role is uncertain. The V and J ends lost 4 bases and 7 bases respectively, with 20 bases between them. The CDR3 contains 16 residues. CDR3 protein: CASSLRLAGVVNEQFF. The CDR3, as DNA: TGCGCCAGCAGTCTAAGACTAGCAGGGGTGGTGAATGAGCAGTTCTTC.

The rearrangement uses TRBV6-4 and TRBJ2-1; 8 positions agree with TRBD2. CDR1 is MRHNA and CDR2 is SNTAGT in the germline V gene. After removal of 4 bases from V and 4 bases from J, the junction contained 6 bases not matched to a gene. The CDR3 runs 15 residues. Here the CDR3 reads CASSVAAGEYNEQFF. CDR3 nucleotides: TGTGCCAGCAGTGTAGCAGCGGGAGAGTACAATGAGCAGTTCTTC.

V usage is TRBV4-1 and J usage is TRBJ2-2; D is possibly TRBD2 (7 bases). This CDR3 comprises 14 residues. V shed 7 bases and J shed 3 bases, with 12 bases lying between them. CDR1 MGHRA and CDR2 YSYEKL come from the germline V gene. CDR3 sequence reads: CASTRGADTGELFF. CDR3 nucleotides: TGCGCCAGCACCCGGGGGGCCGACACCGGGGAGCTGTTTTTT.

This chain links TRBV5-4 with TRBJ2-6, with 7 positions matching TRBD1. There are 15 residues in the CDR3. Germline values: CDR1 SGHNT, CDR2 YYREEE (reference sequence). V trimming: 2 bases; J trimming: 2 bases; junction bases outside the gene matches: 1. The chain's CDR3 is CASSFTGAGANVLTF. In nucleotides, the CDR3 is TGTGCCAGCAGCTTCACAGGGGCTGGGGCCAACGTCCTGACTTTC.

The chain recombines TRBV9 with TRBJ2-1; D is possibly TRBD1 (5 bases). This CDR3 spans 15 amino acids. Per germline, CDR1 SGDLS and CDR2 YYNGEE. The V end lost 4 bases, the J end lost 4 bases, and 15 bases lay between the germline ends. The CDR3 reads CASSSTGTFYNEQFF. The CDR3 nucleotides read TGTGCCAGCAGCTCAACAGGTACTTTTTACAATGAGCAGTTCTTC.

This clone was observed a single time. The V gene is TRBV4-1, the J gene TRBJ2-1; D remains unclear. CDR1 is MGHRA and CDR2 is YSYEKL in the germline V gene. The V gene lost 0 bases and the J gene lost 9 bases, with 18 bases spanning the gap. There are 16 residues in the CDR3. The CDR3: CASSQDLIVGTTEQFF. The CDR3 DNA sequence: TGCGCCAGCAGCCAAGATCTAATAGTAGGTACTACTGAGCAGTTCTTC.

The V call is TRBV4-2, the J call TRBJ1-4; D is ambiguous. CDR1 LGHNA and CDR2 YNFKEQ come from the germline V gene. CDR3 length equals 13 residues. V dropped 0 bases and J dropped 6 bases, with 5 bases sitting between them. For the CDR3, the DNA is TGTGCCAGCAGCCAAGATAATGATGAAAAACTGTTTTTT. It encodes CASSQDNDEKLFF.

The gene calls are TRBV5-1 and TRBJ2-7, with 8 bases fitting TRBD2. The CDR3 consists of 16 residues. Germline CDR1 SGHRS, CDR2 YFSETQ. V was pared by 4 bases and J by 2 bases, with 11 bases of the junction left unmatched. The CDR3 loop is CASSLQAGDHPYEQYF. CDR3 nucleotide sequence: TGCGCCAGCAGCCTCCAAGCGGGAGACCACCCCTACGAGCAGTACTTC. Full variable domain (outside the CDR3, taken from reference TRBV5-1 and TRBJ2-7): KAGVTQTPRYLIKTRGQQVTLSCSPISGHRSVSWYQQTPGQGLQFLFEYFSETQRNKGNFPGRFSGRQFSNSRSEMNVSTLELGDSALYLCASSLQAGDHPYEQYFGPGTRLTVT.

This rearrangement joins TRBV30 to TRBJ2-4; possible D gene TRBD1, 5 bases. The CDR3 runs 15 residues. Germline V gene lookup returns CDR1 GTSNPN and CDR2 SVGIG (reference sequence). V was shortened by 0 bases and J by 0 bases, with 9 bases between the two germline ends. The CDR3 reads CAWSVSRVAKNIQYF. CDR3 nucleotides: TGTGCCTGGAGTGTATCCAGGGTAGCCAAAAACATTCAGTACTTC.

CDR3 bases: TGTGCCAGTAGTATAGGGACTAGCGGGAGGAGGACAGATACGCAGTATTTT. Protein sequence: CASSIGTSGRRTDTQYF. The J gene is TRBJ2-3, the V gene TRBV19, with 14 bases aligning to TRBD2. With V trimmed by 1 base and J by 3 bases, 3 bases remained unmatched. The CDR3 length is 17 residues. Germline V gene lookup returns CDR1 LNHDA and CDR2 SQIVND (reference sequence).

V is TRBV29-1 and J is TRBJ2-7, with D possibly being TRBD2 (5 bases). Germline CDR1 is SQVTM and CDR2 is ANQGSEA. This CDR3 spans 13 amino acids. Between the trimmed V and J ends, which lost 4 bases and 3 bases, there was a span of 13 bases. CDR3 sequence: CSVVGDGFYEQYF. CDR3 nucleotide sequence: TGCAGCGTTGTGGGAGACGGCTTCTACGAGCAGTACTTC.